These 13 T cell receptor beta chains were sequenced from one sample in a study of T cells in Graves' hyperthyroidism and ophthalmopathy. It was RNA transcripts that yielded the amplified TCR beta CDR3 regions. Carried out on the TCR CDR3, a first-round RT-PCR used the HTBI primer set. MiXCR was run by TCRdb on the multiplex PCR reads, yielding one entry per CDR3 protein. The data contain roughly 400,000 distinct CDR3 sequences, approximately 25% of them seen just once; the ten biggest clones take up around 70%. Sequenced sample: blood. These receptor sequences come from a man in his forties or fifties with Graves' hyperthyroidism.

This clonotype was observed at least ten times. The J gene is TRBJ2-7, the V gene TRBV3-1; D gene unclear. CDR3 length: 12 residues. The V gene lost 0 bases and the J gene lost 7 bases, with 7 bases spanning the gap. CDR1 is LGHDT, CDR2 YNNKEL, per germline (reference sequence). The CDR3 reads CASSQDLGEQYF. The CDR3 DNA is TGTGCCAGCAGCCAAGATTTAGGGGAGCAGTACTTC.

V is TRBV5-1 and J is TRBJ2-2; maybe TRBD2 (6 bases). The CDR3 consists of 14 residues. Germline V lookup: CDR1 SGHRS, CDR2 YFSETQ. The ends were cut back, 7 bases at V and 1 base at J, with 11 bases in the middle. This chain's CDR3 is CASAPGGNTGELFF. DNA for the CDR3: TGCGCCAGCGCCCCCGGGGGGAACACCGGGGAGCTGTTTTTT.

The chain joins TRBV29-1 to TRBJ2-7, with D possibly matching TRBD1 (5 bases). Looked up from germline, CDR1 is SQVTM and CDR2 is ANQGSEA. This CDR3 spans 15 amino acids. V gave up 4 bases and J gave up 0 bases, with 16 bases separating them. CDR3 coding DNA: TGCAGCGTTGTGTGGGGCCTCAGGAGCTCCTACGAGCAGTACTTC. Translation gives CSVVWGLRSSYEQYF.

In its sample, this clonotype was seen a few times. The chain joins TRBV5-1 to TRBJ1-1, with no clear D. V lost 7 bases and J lost 7, with 20 bases in between. CDR1 is SGHRS and CDR2 is YFSETQ in the germline V gene. The CDR3 is 14 amino acids. The CDR3, as DNA: TGCGCCAGCGGTGACGGGTCCGTAGTGAGTGAAGCTTTCTTT. It specifies CASGDGSVVSEAFF.

V is TRBV7-9 and J is TRBJ1-2, with 7 nucleotides matching TRBD1. The V and J ends lost 5 bases and 1 base, in that order; junction bases with no gene match: 7. Germline values: CDR1 SEHNR, CDR2 FQNEAQ (reference sequence). This CDR3 region has 15 residues. The CDR3 reads CASSIGTAINYGYTF. The CDR3 DNA reads as TGTGCCAGCAGCATAGGGACAGCGATTAACTATGGCTACACCTTC.

In DNA form, the CDR3 reads TGTGCCAGCAGTTTGCTGAGGGCGGGGGGTGAAAAACTGTTTTTT. This encodes CASSLLRAGGEKLFF. The chain carries TRBV28 and TRBJ1-4; possible D gene TRBD1, 5 bases. Trimming took 3 bases from V and 7 from J, leaving 15 bases between them. Germline CDR1 reads MDHEN; CDR2 reads SYDVKM. This CDR3 region has 15 residues. The full variable domain, rest sourced from reference TRBV28 and TRBJ1-4, is DVKVTQSSRYLVKRTGEKVFLECVQDMDHENMFWYRQDPGLGLRLIYFSYDVKMKEKGDIPEGYSVSREKKERFSLILESASTNQTSMYLCASSLLRAGGEKLFFGSGTQLSVL.

This clonotype was found a few times. This chain joins TRBV20-1 and TRBJ2-7; D ambiguous. The CDR3 loop spans 15 amino acids. Trimming shortened V by 0 bases and J by 2 bases, and 14 bases separated the two germline ends. In germline, CDR1 is DFQATT, CDR2 SNEGSKA (reference sequence). CDR3 in amino acids: CSARDPSVRTYEQYF. The CDR3 region has the DNA TGCAGTGCTAGAGATCCCAGCGTTCGGACCTACGAGCAGTACTTC.

The V gene is TRBV12-3 or TRBV12-4, the J gene TRBJ2-7; unclear D gene. Trimming cost V 4 bases and J 0 bases, with 13 bases left between them. This CDR3 is 15 amino acids long. Written as DNA, the CDR3 is TGTGCCAGCAGTTCTGACGGAAAGAGCTCCTACGAGCAGTACTTC. Translated: CASSSDGKSSYEQYF.

V gene TRBV6-1 combines with J gene TRBJ2-2; 11 positions match TRBD2. The CDR3 spans 14 residues. J gave up 5 bases and V 11 bases, and 7 bases lay outside the gene matches. Germline values: CDR1 MNHNS, CDR2 SASEGT. Here the CDR3 reads CASRGLAETGELFF. CDR3 DNA sequence: TGTGCCTCACGGGGACTAGCGGAAACCGGGGAGCTGTTTTTT.

With respect to this clonotype: A single base separates this from a much larger clone, so it may be a read error. The chain recombines TRBV2 with TRBJ2-7, with 9 positions matching TRBD1. The trim removed 3 bases at V and 6 bases at J, leaving 9 bases unmatched. This CDR3 contains 15 residues. In germline, CDR1 is SNHLY, CDR2 FYNNEI. This CDR3 is CASSEHRGQGGEQYF. The CDR3 DNA follows: TGTGCCAGCAGTGAGCACAGGGGGCAAGGAGGCGAGCAGTACTTC.

Comments on this clonotype: A much larger clone is a single base away; this may be a read error. This chain uses TRBV11-2 with TRBJ2-5, with TRBD2 identical over 8 bases. The V gene end was trimmed by 3 bases and the J gene end by 4 bases; junction bases not matched to a gene: 4. CDR3 length: 14 residues. CDR1 is SGHAT, CDR2 FQNNGV, per germline. The CDR3 DNA sequence: TGTGCCAGCAGCTTCACTAGCGGTCTAGAGACCCAGTACTTC. Amino acids: CASSFTSGLETQYF.

This clonotype has a count of ten or more. The chain links TRBV7-3 to TRBJ2-1; TRBD2 matches 8 bases. V shed 1 base, J shed 6 bases, and the junction held 5 bases outside the gene matches. The CDR3 consists of 15 residues. In germline, CDR1 is SGHTA, CDR2 FQGTGA. The CDR3 is CASSLKVAGSNEQFF. CDR3 nucleotides: TGTGCCAGCAGCTTAAAGGTAGCGGGAAGCAATGAGCAGTTCTTC.

This clonotype was counted many times. J is TRBJ1-2 and V is TRBV28; 7 positions match TRBD1. CDR1 and CDR2 (germline): MDHEN, SYDVKM. V shed 4 bases, J shed 4 bases, and the junction held 6 bases outside the gene matches. The CDR3 spans 14 residues. DNA for the CDR3: TGTGCCAGCAGTTCAACAGGGGCCGGCTATGGCTACACCTTC. This encodes CASSSTGAGYGYTF.